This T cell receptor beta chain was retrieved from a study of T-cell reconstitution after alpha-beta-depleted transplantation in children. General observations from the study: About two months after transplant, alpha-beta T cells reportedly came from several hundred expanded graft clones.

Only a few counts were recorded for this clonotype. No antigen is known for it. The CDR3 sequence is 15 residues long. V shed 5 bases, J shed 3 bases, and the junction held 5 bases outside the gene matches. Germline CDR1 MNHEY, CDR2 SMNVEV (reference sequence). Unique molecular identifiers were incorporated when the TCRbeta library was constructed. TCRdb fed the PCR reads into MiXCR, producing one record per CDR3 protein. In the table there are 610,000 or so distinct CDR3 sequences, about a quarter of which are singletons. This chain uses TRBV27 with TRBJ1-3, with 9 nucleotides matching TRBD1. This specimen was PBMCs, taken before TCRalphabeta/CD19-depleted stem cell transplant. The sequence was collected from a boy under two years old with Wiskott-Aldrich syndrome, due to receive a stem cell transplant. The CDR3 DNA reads TGTGCCAGCAGTCCGGGGACAGGGATTGGAAACACCATATATTTT. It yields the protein CASSPGTGIGNTIYF.